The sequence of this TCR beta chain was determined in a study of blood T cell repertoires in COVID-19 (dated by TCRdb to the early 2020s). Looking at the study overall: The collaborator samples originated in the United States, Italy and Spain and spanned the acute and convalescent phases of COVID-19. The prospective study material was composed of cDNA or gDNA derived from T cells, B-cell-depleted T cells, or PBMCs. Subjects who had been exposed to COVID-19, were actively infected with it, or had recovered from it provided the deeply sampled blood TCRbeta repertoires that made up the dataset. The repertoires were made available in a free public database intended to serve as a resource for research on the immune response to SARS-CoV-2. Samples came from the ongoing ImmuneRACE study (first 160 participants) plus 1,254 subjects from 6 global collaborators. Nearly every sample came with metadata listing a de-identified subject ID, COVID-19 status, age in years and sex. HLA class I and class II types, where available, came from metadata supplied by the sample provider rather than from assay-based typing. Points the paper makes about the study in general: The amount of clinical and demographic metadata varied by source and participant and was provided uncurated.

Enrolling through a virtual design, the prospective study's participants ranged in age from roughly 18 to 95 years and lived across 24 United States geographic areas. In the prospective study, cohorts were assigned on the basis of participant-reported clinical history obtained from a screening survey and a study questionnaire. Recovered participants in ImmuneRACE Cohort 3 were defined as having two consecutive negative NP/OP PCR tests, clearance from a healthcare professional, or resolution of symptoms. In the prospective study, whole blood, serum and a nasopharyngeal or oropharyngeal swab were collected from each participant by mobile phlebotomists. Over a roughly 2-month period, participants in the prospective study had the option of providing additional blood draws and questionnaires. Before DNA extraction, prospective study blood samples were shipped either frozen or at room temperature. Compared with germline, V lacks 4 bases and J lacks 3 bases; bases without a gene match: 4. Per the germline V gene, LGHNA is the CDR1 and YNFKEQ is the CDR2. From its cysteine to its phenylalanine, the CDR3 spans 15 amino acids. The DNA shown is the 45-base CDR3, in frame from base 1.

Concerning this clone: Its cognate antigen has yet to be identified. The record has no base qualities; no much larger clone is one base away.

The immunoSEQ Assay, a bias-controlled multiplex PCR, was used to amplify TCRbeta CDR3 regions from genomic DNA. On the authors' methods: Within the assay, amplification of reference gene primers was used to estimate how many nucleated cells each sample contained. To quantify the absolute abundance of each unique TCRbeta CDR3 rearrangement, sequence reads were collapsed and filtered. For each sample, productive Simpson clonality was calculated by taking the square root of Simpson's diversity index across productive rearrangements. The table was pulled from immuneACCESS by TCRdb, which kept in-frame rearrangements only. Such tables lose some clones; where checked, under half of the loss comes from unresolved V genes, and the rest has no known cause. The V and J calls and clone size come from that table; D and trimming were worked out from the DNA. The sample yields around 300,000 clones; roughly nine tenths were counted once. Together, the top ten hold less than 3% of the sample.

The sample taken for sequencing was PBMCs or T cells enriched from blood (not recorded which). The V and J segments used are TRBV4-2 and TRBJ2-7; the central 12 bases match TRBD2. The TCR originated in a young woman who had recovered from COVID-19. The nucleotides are TGTGCCAGCAGCCTGATGACTAGCGGGAGCTACGAGCAGTACTTC. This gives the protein CASSLMTSGSYEQYF.